These 22 T cell receptor beta chains originate from one sample sequenced in a study of blood T cells in healthy people across ages. Then a second PCR, running roughly 7 to 11 cycles, was carried out with a sample-barcoded 5' primer and a J-beta primer mix. From the 5' RACE reads, TCRdb called clonotypes with MiXCR, one entry per CDR3 protein. The sample has roughly 1,300,000 distinct CDR3 sequences, approximately 59% seen once; the top ten hold 6.5% to 8%. Material: blood. The receptors come from a man younger than 30 in good health.

This chain joins TRBV7-6 and TRBJ2-2, with 10 bases identical to TRBD1. The CDR3 totals 17 residues. V lost 7 bases to trimming and J lost 4 bases; unmatched junction nucleotides: 12. The V gene's germline CDR1 is SGHVS and CDR2 FNYEAQ. The CDR3 loop reads CASTPGWGTGATGELFF. The DNA for the CDR3 is TGTGCCAGCACCCCTGGCTGGGGGACAGGGGCCACCGGGGAGCTGTTTTTT.

This chain uses TRBV7-2 with TRBJ2-7, with a weak D call TRBD1 (6 bases). The CDR3 runs to 16 residues. Trimming pared 3 bases from V and 4 bases from J, leaving 19 bases between. CDR1 is SGHTA, CDR2 FQGNSA, per germline. The CDR3 nucleotides are TGTGCCAGCAGCTTTTTGTCTCAGGGGAGTTCTTACGAGCAGTACTTC. Translation gives CASSFLSQGSSYEQYF.

The chain carries TRBV20-1 and TRBJ2-4, with D hard to call. V was shortened by 6 bases and J by 0 bases, with 9 bases between the two germline ends. This CDR3 is built from 13 residues. Germline V gene data show CDR1 as DFQATT and CDR2 as SNEGSKA (reference sequence). The CDR3 bases are TGCAGTGCGGCCCGACAAGCCAAAAACATTCAGTACTTC. This sequence encodes CSAARQAKNIQYF.

This chain uses TRBV20-1 with TRBJ2-1; TRBD1 aligns across 10 bases. The J call may not be correct, given that the DNA end is closer to TRBJ2-7. Germline CDR1 DFQATT, CDR2 SNEGSKA (reference sequence). The CDR3 is 15 residues long. Written as DNA, the CDR3 is TGCAGTGCGAGTCCTCGACAGGGGGCTATCTACGAGCAGTACTTC. It codes for CSASPRQGAIYEQYF.

As to this clonotype: A read error may account for a junction end that differs from germline. The chain is built from TRBV12-3 or TRBV12-4 and TRBJ2-1, with 7 bases that match TRBD1. The CDR3 runs 14 residues. CDR3 in DNA: TGTGTCAGCAGACTATCTGGGACAGACAATGAGCAGTTCTTC. Its translation: CVSRLSGTDNEQFF.

The chain is built from TRBV6-6 and TRBJ1-1, with D perhaps TRBD1 (6 bases). This CDR3 is 17 amino acids long. The V end lost 5 bases, the J end lost 3 bases, and 22 bases lay between the germline ends. CDR1 and CDR2 (germline): MNHNY, SVGAGI (reference sequence). This chain's CDR3 is CASSLTQGPTRHTEAFF. The CDR3 region has the DNA TGTGCCAGCAGTCTTACACAGGGCCCGACCCGACACACTGAAGCTTTCTTT.

The chain combines TRBV20-1 with TRBJ2-7, with D possibly being TRBD2 (5 bases). This CDR3 has 12 residues. The germline gives CDR1 DFQATT, CDR2 SNEGSKA (reference sequence). Trimming took 3 bases from V and 3 from J, leaving 9 bases between them. The CDR3 coding sequence is TGCAGTGCTAGGAACGAGGGCTACGAGCAGTACTTC. Its protein product is CSARNEGYEQYF.

CDR3 residues: CASSLARAGYEQYF. CDR3 nucleotide sequence: TGTGCCAGCAGCTTAGCCAGGGCGGGCTACGAGCAGTACTTC. The rearrangement joins TRBV13 to TRBJ2-7; D possibly uses TRBD1 or TRBD2 (5 bases each). The germline V gene has CDR1 PRHDT and CDR2 FYEKMQ (reference sequence). Trimming stripped 1 base from V and 3 bases from J, with 10 bases between. The CDR3 is made up of 14 amino acids.

This clonotype was counted a few times. The chain employs TRBV20-1 and TRBJ2-4, with 10 bases identical to TRBD2. The DNA matches TRBJ2-7 better at its end, which makes the J call doubtful. CDR1 and CDR2 (germline): DFQATT, SNEGSKA (reference sequence). The CDR3 consists of 12 residues. The CDR3 sequence: CSARLAGVEQYF. In DNA form, the CDR3 reads TGCAGTGCTAGGCTAGCGGGAGTCGAGCAGTACTTC.

The DNA for the CDR3 is TGCAGCGTTGGAATCCAGGGAACCCCCACAGATACGCAGTATTTT. It codes for CSVGIQGTPTDTQYF. The J gene is TRBJ2-3, the V gene TRBV29-1; possible D gene TRBD1, 5 bases. Germline CDR1 and CDR2: SQVTM and ANQGSEA. This CDR3 has 15 amino acids. Trimming cost V 4 bases and J 2 bases, with 16 bases left between them.

This clonotype was counted between two and nine times. The chain links TRBV3-1 to TRBJ1-5; D gene uncertain. Germline lookup yields CDR1 LGHDT and CDR2 YNNKEL (reference sequence). The CDR3 spans 15 residues. Between the trimmed V and J ends, which lost 1 base and 2 bases, there was a span of 9 bases. This CDR3 is CASSQGLRGNQPQHF. The CDR3 DNA follows: TGTGCCAGCAGCCAAGGTCTCAGAGGCAATCAGCCCCAGCATTTT.

In this sample, this clonotype turned up a few times. V gene TRBV6-6 combines with J gene TRBJ2-1; D is undetermined. V shed 8 bases and J shed 6 bases, with 8 bases lying between them. The germline V gene encodes CDR1 MNHNY and CDR2 SVGAGI (reference sequence). The CDR3 covers 11 residues. The CDR3 sequence: CASDPGNEQFF. The CDR3 coding sequence is TGTGCCAGCGACCCCGGCAATGAGCAGTTCTTC.

The chain combines TRBV6-5 with TRBJ1-5, with D perhaps matching TRBD1 (5 bases). Germline V lookup: CDR1 MNHEY, CDR2 SVGAGI. The CDR3 length is 15 residues. V lost 4 bases and J 6 bases, leaving 16 bases between the germline ends. The CDR3 here is CASSSVGGTAQPQHF. The CDR3 nucleotides read TGTGCCAGCAGTTCCGTGGGAGGGACGGCTCAGCCCCAGCATTTT.

CDR3 sequence reads: CASAMGRLGGIQYF. CDR3 bases: TGTGCCAGCGCGATGGGGCGGTTAGGGGGCATTCAGTACTTC. The V and J genes are TRBV5-6 and TRBJ2-4; D perhaps matches TRBD1 (6 bases). CDR1 is SGHDT and CDR2 is YYEEEE in the germline V gene. V lost 7 bases and J 9 bases, leaving 20 bases between the germline ends. This CDR3 is built from 14 residues.

The chain has TRBV20-1 and TRBJ2-1; 10 bases fit TRBD2. The CDR3 loop spans 13 amino acids. The V and J ends lost 3 bases and 8 bases, in that order; junction bases with no gene match: 4. Germline CDR1 is DFQATT and CDR2 is SNEGSKA (reference sequence). The CDR3 sequence is CSARTSGLDEQFF. DNA for the CDR3: TGCAGTGCTAGGACTAGCGGGCTCGATGAGCAGTTCTTC.

This clonotype was picked up a small number of times. The chain is built from TRBV11-2 and TRBJ2-1; D call uncertain. Germline values: CDR1 SGHAT, CDR2 FQNNGV. The V and J ends lost 1 base and 7 bases respectively, with 11 bases between them. CDR3 length: 14 amino acids. CDR3 sequence: CASSLGRAANEQFF. The DNA of the CDR3 is TGTGCCAGCAGCTTAGGTCGGGCTGCTAATGAGCAGTTCTTC.

J is TRBJ2-7 and V is TRBV6-5; D gene unclear. V lost 5 bases to trimming and J lost 1 base, with 15 bases between them. Germline CDR1 is MNHEY and CDR2 is SVGAGI. CDR3 length equals 15 residues. Here the CDR3 DNA reads TGTGCCAGCAGTCACAATGGGGTCCGTTCCTACGAGCAGTACTTC. Translating it yields CASSHNGVRSYEQYF.

The V gene is TRBV2, the J gene TRBJ1-1, with D possibly being TRBD1 (6 bases). V lost 7 bases to trimming and J lost 1 base, with 16 bases between them. The V gene's germline CDR1 is SNHLY and CDR2 FYNNEI. The CDR3 is made up of 15 amino acids. CDR3 in amino acids: CASTATGYGNTEAFF. CDR3 bases: TGTGCCAGCACCGCCACAGGGTATGGGAACACTGAAGCTTTCTTT.

The V and J genes are TRBV2 and TRBJ1-5; D is perhaps TRBD1 (5 bases). The CDR3 extends over 16 amino acids. Germline values: CDR1 SNHLY, CDR2 FYNNEI. V was cut by 1 base and J by 5 bases, with 15 bases left in between. The chain's CDR3 is CASSEVGGTGYQPQHF. The CDR3 DNA is TGTGCCAGCAGTGAAGTGGGAGGGACGGGATATCAGCCCCAGCATTTT. The full variable domain, its missing parts supplied by reference TRBV2 and TRBJ1-5, is EPEVTQTPSHQVTQMGQEVILRCVPISNHLYFYWYRQILGQKVEFLVSFYNNEISEKSEIFDDQFSVERPDGSNFTLKIRSTKLEDSAMYFCASSEVGGTGYQPQHFGDGTRLSIL.

The chain uses TRBV10-3 and TRBJ2-3, with 10 bases that match TRBD2. The CDR3 has 17 amino acids. Unmatched junction bases numbered 10, after V lost 5 bases and J lost 2 bases. Germline V gene data show CDR1 as ENHRY and CDR2 as SYGVKD. In DNA form, the CDR3 reads TGTGCCATCAGTCTGAGTGGAGCGGGAGGGACCACAGATACGCAGTATTTT. Amino acids: CAISLSGAGGTTDTQYF.

The chain joins TRBV3-1 to TRBJ1-2; unclear D gene. Germline loops: CDR1 LGHDT, CDR2 YNNKEL (reference sequence). The CDR3 spans 15 residues. V lost 2 bases to trimming and J lost 4 bases, with 14 bases between them. CDR3 bases: TGTGCCAGCAGCCAACAGCTCGGGTATAGCTATGGCTACACCTTC. It yields the protein CASSQQLGYSYGYTF.

The chain employs TRBV5-6 and TRBJ1-1, with D possibly matching TRBD1 (6 bases). CDR3 size: 13 residues. From germline, CDR1 is SGHDT and CDR2 YYEEEE. V was cut by 4 bases and J by 6 bases, with 13 bases left in between. CDR3 residues: CASSQQGVAEAFF. The CDR3 DNA sequence: TGTGCCAGCAGCCAACAGGGAGTGGCTGAAGCTTTCTTT.